Below, one T cell receptor (beta chain) is given with its context. Its antigen remains unknown. RNA served as the template for amplifying TCR beta CDR3 regions. The first-round RT-PCR employed HTBI primers together with the Qiagen OneStep RT-PCR kit. A multiplex PCR was then performed as the second round. Each CDR3 protein is one row after TCRdb ran MiXCR on the multiplex PCR reads. This table has approximately 640,000 distinct CDR3 sequences, over 40% appearing once. In donors with ophthalmopathy, activity was moderate-to-severe, with CAS ≥3, NOSPECS ≥4 and duration under 3 months. Serum thyroxine and TRAb, along with clinical symptoms, thyroid ultrasound and orbital computed tomography, were what diagnosis relied on. This record comes from a study of Graves' ophthalmopathy and Graves' hyperthyroidism. Germline V CDR1 and CDR2: SGHDN, FVKESK. The CDR3 spans 16 residues. V lost 8 bases, J lost 11 bases, and 27 bases lay in between.

The study, taken as a whole, reports: The model predicted progression of ophthalmopathy with a sensitivity of about 70%, and its specificity was about 73%. Discrimination between ophthalmopathy and stable hyperthyroidism by a 13-signature model showed about 86% sensitivity and roughly 81% specificity.

The chain combines TRBV14 with TRBJ1-4, with D maybe TRBD1 (5 bases). Sequencing input: peripheral blood. This TCR was sampled from an adult man with Graves' ophthalmopathy. The CDR3 coding sequence is TGTGCCAGCTCACCATTGGAGAGGGAATCGAAGGGGAAACTGTTTTTT. Protein product: CASSPLERESKGKLFF.